This T cell receptor (beta chain) was recovered during a study of T cells in Graves' hyperthyroidism and ophthalmopathy. The TCR beta CDR3 regions underwent amplification using RNA transcripts as the source. RT-PCR in the first round (using the HTBI primer set) targeted the TCR CDR3. From the multiplex PCR reads, TCRdb called clonotypes with MiXCR, one entry per CDR3 protein. The table includes about 570,000 distinct CDR3 sequences, 46% detected once. The germline V and J ends were trimmed by 8 bases and 8 bases, with 16 bases remaining between them. Looked up from germline, CDR1 is MNHEY and CDR2 is SMNVEV (reference sequence). The CDR3 covers 13 residues. Diagnoses were established using clinical symptoms, serum thyroxine and TRAb, thyroid ultrasound and orbital computed tomography.

This sequence was found in an adult woman with Graves' disease, either hyperthyroidism or ophthalmopathy (not recorded which). This rearrangement joins TRBV27 to TRBJ1-5; possibly TRBD1 for D (6 bases). Sequencing was performed on peripheral blood or thyroid tissue (not recorded which). As DNA, the CDR3 is TGTGCCAGCCGAAACAGGGAGGTGGAGCCCCAGCATTTT. Translation: CASRNREVEPQHF.